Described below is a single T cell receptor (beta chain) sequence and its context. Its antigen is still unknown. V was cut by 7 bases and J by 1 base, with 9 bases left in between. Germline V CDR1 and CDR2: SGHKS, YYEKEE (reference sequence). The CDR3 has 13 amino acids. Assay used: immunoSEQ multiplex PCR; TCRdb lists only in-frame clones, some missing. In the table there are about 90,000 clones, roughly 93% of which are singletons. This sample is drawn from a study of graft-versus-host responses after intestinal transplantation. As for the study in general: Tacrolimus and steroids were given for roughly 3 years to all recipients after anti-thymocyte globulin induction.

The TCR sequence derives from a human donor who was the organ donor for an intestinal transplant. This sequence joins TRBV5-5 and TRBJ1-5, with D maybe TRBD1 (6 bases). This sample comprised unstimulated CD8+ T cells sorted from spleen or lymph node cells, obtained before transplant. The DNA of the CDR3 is TGTGCCAGCCGGCAGGGGAGCAATCAGCCCCAGCATTTT. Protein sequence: CASRQGSNQPQHF.